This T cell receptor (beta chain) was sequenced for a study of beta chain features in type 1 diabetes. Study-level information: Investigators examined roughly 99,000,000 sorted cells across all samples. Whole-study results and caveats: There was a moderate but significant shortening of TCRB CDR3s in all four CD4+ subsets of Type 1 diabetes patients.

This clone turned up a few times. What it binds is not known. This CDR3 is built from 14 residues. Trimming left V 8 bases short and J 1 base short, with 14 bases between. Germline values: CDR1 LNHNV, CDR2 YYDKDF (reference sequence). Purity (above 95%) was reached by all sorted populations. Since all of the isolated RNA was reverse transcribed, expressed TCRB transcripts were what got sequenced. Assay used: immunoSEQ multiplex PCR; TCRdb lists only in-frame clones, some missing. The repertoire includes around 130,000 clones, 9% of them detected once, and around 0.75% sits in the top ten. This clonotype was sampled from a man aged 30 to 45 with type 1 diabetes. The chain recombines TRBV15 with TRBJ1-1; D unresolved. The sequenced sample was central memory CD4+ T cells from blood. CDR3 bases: TGTGCCACCCTGTCCCGGCGGTCGAACACTGAAGCTTTCTTT. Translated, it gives CATLSRRSNTEAFF.